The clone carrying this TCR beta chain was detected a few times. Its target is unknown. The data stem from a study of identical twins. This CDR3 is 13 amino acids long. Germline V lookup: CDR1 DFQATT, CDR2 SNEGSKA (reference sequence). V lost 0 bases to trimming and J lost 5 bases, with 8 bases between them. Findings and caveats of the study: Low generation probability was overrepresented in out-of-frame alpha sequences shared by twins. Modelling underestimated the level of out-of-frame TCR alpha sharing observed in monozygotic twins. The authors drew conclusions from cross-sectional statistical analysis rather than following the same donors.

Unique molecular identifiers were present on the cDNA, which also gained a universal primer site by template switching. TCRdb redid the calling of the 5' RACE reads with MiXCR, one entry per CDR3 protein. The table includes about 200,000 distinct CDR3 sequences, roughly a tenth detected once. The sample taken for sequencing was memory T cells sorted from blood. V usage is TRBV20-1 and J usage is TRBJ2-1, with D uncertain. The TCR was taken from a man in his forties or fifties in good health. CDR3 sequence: CSARDSGNNEQFF. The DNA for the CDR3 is TGCAGTGCTAGAGATTCCGGTAACAATGAGCAGTTCTTC.